Each of the 28 T cell receptor beta chains below was sequenced from the same sample in a study of regulatory T cells in long-lasting Graves disease. Specified time point: persistent/refractory GD, antithyroid drugs over 5 years with positive TRAb. RNA extracted from PBMCs served as the sequencing template. iRepertoire HTBI primers and Arm-PCR of CDR3 regions built TCR beta libraries. MiXCR was run by TCRdb on the multiplex PCR reads, yielding one entry per CDR3 protein. The repertoire holds 300,000 to 350,000 distinct CDR3 sequences, with about 19% as singletons. The starting material was peripheral blood mononuclear cells (PBMCs), obtained when the disease was refractory, from a patient treated with antithyroid drugs. These receptors all come from a female donor with Graves disease.

This clonotype was observed many times. In DNA form, the CDR3 reads TGCAGTGCTAGGAGGGCATCCAAAGCTAACTATGGCTACACCTTC. Translation gives CSARRASKANYGYTF. This sequence joins TRBV20-1 and TRBJ1-2, with D uncertain. The CDR3 contains 15 residues. V was cut by 3 bases and J by 0 bases, with 14 bases left in between. Germline V gene sequence: CDR1 DFQATT, CDR2 SNEGSKA (reference sequence).

The rearrangement uses TRBV2 and TRBJ2-7, with 9 bases aligning to TRBD1. The CDR3 sequence is 15 residues long. Trimming removed 0 bases from V and 5 bases from J; junction bases left unmatched: 5. CDR1 is SNHLY and CDR2 is FYNNEI in the germline V gene. The CDR3 DNA reads TGTGCCAGCAGTGAAGCCGGGACAGGGAAAGACGAGCAGTACTTC. Its protein product is CASSEAGTGKDEQYF.

CDR3 DNA: TGTGCCTGGAGTGCAGGACTAGCGGGATCCTACGAGCAGTACTTC. As protein: CAWSAGLAGSYEQYF. The chain joins TRBV30 to TRBJ2-7, with TRBD2 matching 12 bases. Germline trimming cut 1 base from V and 1 base from J; bases unmatched to any gene: 2. CDR3 size: 15 residues. Per the germline V gene, CDR1 is GTSNPN and CDR2 is SVGIG (reference sequence).

This clonotype showed up many times. V is TRBV28 and J is TRBJ2-5, with 9 bases matching TRBD1. V lost 2 bases to trimming and J lost 1 base; unmatched junction nucleotides: 11. Germline CDR1 MDHEN, CDR2 SYDVKM. This CDR3 has 18 residues. The CDR3 DNA is TGTGCCAGCAGTTTACCCAAACCCGGGACAGGGAGCCAAGAGACCCAGTACTTC. Translation: CASSLPKPGTGSQETQYF.

A word on this clonotype: Possible read error: a much larger clone is one base away. The rearrangement uses TRBV28 and TRBJ2-7, with 7 bases identical to TRBD1. CDR1 is MDHEN, CDR2 SYDVKM, per germline. The CDR3 loop spans 12 amino acids. Trimming removed 10 bases from V and 5 bases from J; junction bases left unmatched: 8. CDR3 nucleotides: TGTGCCATCAGCAGCGACAGGGACGAGCAGTACTTC. Protein sequence: CAISSDRDEQYF.

V usage is TRBV6-1 and J usage is TRBJ1-1; 8 bases agree with TRBD1. CDR3 size: 19 residues. Germline V gene sequence: CDR1 MNHNS, CDR2 SASEGT. V dropped 5 bases and J dropped 3; count of bases not matched to a gene: 20. CDR3 in DNA: TGTGCCAGCAGTCCCCTGGGGACAGGAGGGCGCCTGATGGACACTGAAGCTTTCTTT. Its translation is CASSPLGTGGRLMDTEAFF.

Only a few counts were recorded for this clonotype. V and J are TRBV11-3 and TRBJ1-6; D unresolved. Germline lookup yields CDR1 SGHNT and CDR2 YENEEA. V was pared by 0 bases and J by 8 bases, with 8 bases between. The CDR3 has 14 amino acids. The CDR3 coding sequence is TGTGCCAGCAGCTTAGATCCTATTTATTCACCCCTCCACTTT. Protein sequence: CASSLDPIYSPLHF.

The chain is built from TRBV10-3 and TRBJ2-6; the D gene is possibly TRBD1 (5 bases). The CDR3 totals 18 residues. Germline loops: CDR1 ENHRY, CDR2 SYGVKD. V lost 0 bases to trimming and J lost 0 bases, with 12 bases between them. DNA of the CDR3: TGTGCCATCAGTGAGTCGCGGACACGCGGCTCTGGGGCCAACGTCCTGACTTTC. Amino acid sequence: CAISESRTRGSGANVLTF.

The chain carries TRBV30 and TRBJ2-3, with no clear D. CDR1 GTSNPN and CDR2 SVGIG come from the germline V gene (reference sequence). V lost 4 bases to trimming and J lost 5 bases, with 10 bases between them. The CDR3 runs to 12 residues. Here the CDR3 DNA reads TGTGCCTGGATGGCATCACGAGATACGCAGTATTTT. Amino acid sequence: CAWMASRDTQYF. The full variable domain, its missing parts supplied by reference TRBV30 and TRBJ2-3, is SQTIHQWPATLVQPVGSPLSLECTVEGTSNPNLYWYRQAAGRGLQLLFYSVGIGQISSEVPQNLSASRPQDRQFILSSKKLLLSDSGFYLCAWMASRDTQYFGPGTRLTVL.

V and J are TRBV6-1 and TRBJ2-7, with 10 bases identical to TRBD1. From germline, CDR1 is MNHNS and CDR2 SASEGT. The V and J ends lost 6 bases and 3 bases, in that order; junction bases with no gene match: 11. The length of the CDR3 is 16 residues. CDR3 in amino acids: CASSKEAGQGIYEQYF. Here the CDR3 DNA reads TGTGCCAGCAGCAAAGAGGCGGGACAGGGGATCTACGAGCAGTACTTC.

This clonotype was found many times. The CDR3 loop reads CASSLGGSRSYEQYF. The CDR3 DNA sequence: TGTGCCAGCAGTTTGGGCGGGAGTCGCTCCTACGAGCAGTACTTC. The rearrangement links TRBV12-3 or TRBV12-4 to TRBJ2-7, with 7 bases that match TRBD2. This CDR3 comprises 15 residues. V dropped 3 bases and J dropped 0; count of bases not matched to a gene: 5.

V gene TRBV10-2 combines with J gene TRBJ1-2, with 8 bases identical to TRBD1. CDR1 is WSHSY and CDR2 is SAAADI in the germline V gene. The CDR3 runs to 13 residues. V shed 4 bases and J 3 bases; nucleotides not matched to a gene: 1. The chain's CDR3 is CASSAGGYYGYTF. CDR3 nucleotides: TGCGCCAGCAGTGCAGGGGGCTACTATGGCTACACCTTC.

This clonotype was found many times. The chain is built from TRBV2 and TRBJ2-7; maybe TRBD1 (5 bases). The CDR3 runs to 13 residues. Germline-derived CDR1 and CDR2 are SNHLY and FYNNEI. V lost 6 bases to trimming and J lost 6 bases, with 15 bases between them. Here the CDR3 reads CASRAQEDGEQYF. The CDR3 nucleotides read TGTGCCAGCAGGGCACAGGAAGACGGCGAGCAGTACTTC.

This clonotype appeared many times. The chain links TRBV18 to TRBJ1-2; unclear D gene. Trimming removed 5 bases at V and 5 bases at J, with 9 bases between. Germline V gives CDR1 KGHSH, CDR2 LQKENI. CDR3 length equals 12 residues. CDR3 in DNA: TGTGCCAGCTCAAGAAGGGATTATGGCTACACCTTC. This gives the protein CASSRRDYGYTF.

This clonotype turned up a few times. V is TRBV20-1 and J is TRBJ1-1; 9 bases match TRBD1. The CDR3 loop spans 16 amino acids. V gave up 3 bases and J gave up 4 bases; unmatched junction bases: 12. The germline gives CDR1 DFQATT, CDR2 SNEGSKA (reference sequence). CDR3 sequence reads: CSARGKRDRVFTEAFF. CDR3 nucleotides: TGCAGTGCTAGGGGGAAACGGGACAGGGTTTTCACTGAAGCTTTCTTT.

The sample holds one count of this clonotype. V usage is TRBV19 and J usage is TRBJ2-7; D is undetermined. Germline CDR1 reads LNHDA; CDR2 reads SQIVND (reference sequence). The V gene lost 8 bases and the J gene lost 6 bases, with 14 bases spanning the gap. The CDR3 length is 12 residues. The CDR3 here is CASGEASGEQYF. The CDR3 coding sequence is TGTGCCAGTGGAGAGGCTTCGGGCGAGCAGTACTTC.

This clonotype was counted only a few times. The rearrangement joins TRBV6-5 to TRBJ2-4; no definite D call. CDR1 MNHEY and CDR2 SVGAGI come from the germline V gene. The CDR3 is made up of 15 amino acids. Between the trimmed V and J ends, which lost 0 bases and 7 bases, there was a span of 13 bases. The CDR3 sequence: CASSYSRRTPNIQYF. The CDR3, as DNA: TGTGCCAGCAGTTACTCTCGGCGAACCCCGAACATTCAGTACTTC.

This clonotype was detected many times. V gene TRBV20-1 combines with J gene TRBJ2-5, with a possible D match to TRBD1 (6 bases). CDR3 length: 16 amino acids. CDR1 is DFQATT and CDR2 is SNEGSKA in the germline V gene (reference sequence). V was clipped by 0 bases and J by 1 base, with 15 bases between them. CDR3 coding DNA: TGCAGTGCTAGAGATGTCGAGTGGACAGCCCAAGAGACCCAGTACTTC. Amino acid sequence: CSARDVEWTAQETQYF.

This chain's CDR3 is CASSPSSGQETQYF. In DNA form, the CDR3 reads TGCGCCAGCAGCCCATCTAGCGGCCAAGAGACCCAGTACTTC. The chain combines TRBV5-1 with TRBJ2-5; 7 positions agree with TRBD2. CDR3 length equals 14 residues. Losses at the gene ends were 4 bases for V and 1 base for J; bases not matched to a gene: 4. The germline gives CDR1 SGHRS, CDR2 YFSETQ.

The chain is built from TRBV14 and TRBJ1-1; no firm D call. V lost 0 bases and J lost 5, with 13 bases in between. The CDR3 totals 15 residues. The V gene's germline CDR1 is SGHDN and CDR2 FVKESK. CDR3 coding DNA: TGTGCCAGCAGCCAAGAGGGTTGGTATGGGACTGAAGCTTTCTTT. Residues: CASSQEGWYGTEAFF.

In its sample, this clonotype was seen many times. The chain employs TRBV2 and TRBJ1-5; D gene ambiguous. Germline values: CDR1 SNHLY, CDR2 FYNNEI. The CDR3 sequence is 16 residues long. Deletions cut 1 base from V and 2 bases from J, with 12 bases between. CDR3 protein: CASSEVWAFGNQPQHF. The CDR3 coding sequence is TGTGCCAGCAGTGAAGTATGGGCTTTTGGCAATCAGCCCCAGCATTTT.

The chain carries TRBV24-1 and TRBJ2-5; weak D call: TRBD1 (5 bases). This CDR3 region has 13 residues. Germline V gene lookup returns CDR1 KGHDR and CDR2 SFDVKD. Trimming removed 4 bases at V and 7 bases at J, with 12 bases between. The CDR3 reads CATSDPGLGTQYF. CDR3 bases: TGTGCCACCAGTGACCCAGGGCTCGGGACCCAGTACTTC.

This clonotype showed up many times. The chain employs TRBV12-3 or TRBV12-4 and TRBJ2-1; D is ambiguous. This CDR3 has 14 residues. V shed 3 bases and J shed 7 bases, with 13 bases lying between them. The CDR3 is CASSFRLVENEQFF. In nucleotides, the CDR3 is TGTGCCAGCAGTTTTCGGTTGGTTGAAAATGAGCAGTTCTTC.

This chain uses TRBV7-8 with TRBJ2-7, with 11 bases identical to TRBD1. Germline CDR1 is SGHVS and CDR2 is FQNEAQ. Trimming took 5 bases from V and 3 from J; bases not matched to a gene: 6. The CDR3 runs to 15 residues. CDR3 residues: CASSPPGQGDYEQYF. CDR3 bases: TGTGCCAGCAGCCCACCGGGACAGGGGGACTACGAGCAGTACTTC.

The chain links TRBV19 to TRBJ1-2, with D hard to call. The germline V gene encodes CDR1 LNHDA and CDR2 SQIVND (reference sequence). Trimming left V 3 bases short and J 4 bases short, with 15 bases between. The CDR3 totals 15 residues. The chain's CDR3 is CASSIKAEKSYGYTF. The CDR3, as DNA: TGTGCCAGTAGTATTAAAGCGGAGAAGTCCTATGGCTACACCTTC.

This clonotype was detected many times. The J gene is TRBJ2-7, the V gene TRBV27, with D possibly TRBD1 on 6 matching bases. The CDR3 loop spans 15 amino acids. Trimming left V 3 bases short and J 3 bases short, with 15 bases between. CDR1 is MNHEY, CDR2 SMNVEV, per germline (reference sequence). The CDR3 region has the DNA TGTGCCAGCAGTTTTACCCTGGCAGGGGTCTACGAGCAGTACTTC. The encoded protein is CASSFTLAGVYEQYF.

The chain carries TRBV12-3 or TRBV12-4 and TRBJ1-3; D is uncertain. The CDR3 extends over 14 amino acids. Deletions cut 4 bases from V and 3 bases from J, with 10 bases between. The CDR3 DNA follows: TGTGCCAGCAGTTGGAGGATGCGTGGAAACACCATATATTTT. This translates into CASSWRMRGNTIYF.

Many counts were recorded for this clonotype. The gene calls are TRBV5-1 and TRBJ1-4, with a weak D call TRBD1 (6 bases). The CDR3 runs 16 residues. With 5 bases removed from V and 8 bases from J, the gap between germline ends came to 22 bases. Looked up from germline, CDR1 is SGHRS and CDR2 is YFSETQ. CDR3 loop: CASSSGTTVVGEKLFF. The CDR3 nucleotides read TGCGCCAGCAGTTCCGGGACAACAGTAGTCGGGGAAAAACTGTTTTTT.